This passage covers 24 T cell receptor beta chains from one sample sequenced in a study of a mutant IDH1 vaccine in newly diagnosed glioma. Their antigens remain unidentified. Produced via immunoSEQ multiplex PCR; TCRdb's table is partial and in-frame only. The repertoire has tens of thousands of clones, around 86% of them found once; the top ten carry more than 4.5%. Described time point: week 35, safety follow-up. Vaccine doses each comprised 300 ug of mutant IDH1 20-mer peptide, with topical imiquimod. The specimen was PBMCs, collected from a glioma patient whose treatment included an IDH1 peptide vaccine. These receptors came from a woman aged 40 to 50 with glioma. Some clones in this sample may be carry-over from other donors' samples.

The J gene is TRBJ1-1, the V gene TRBV6-1, with D possibly being TRBD1 (6 bases). The CDR3 has 14 residues. Deletions cut 6 bases from V and 1 base from J, with 12 bases between. The germline CDR1 and CDR2 sequences are MNHNS and SASEGT. The CDR3, as DNA: TGTGCCAGCAGGGGACACCAGGGGAACACTGAAGCTTTCTTT. Translating it yields CASRGHQGNTEAFF.

The chain employs TRBV25-1 and TRBJ2-5, with 8 bases aligning to TRBD1. V lost 3 bases to trimming and J lost 1 base; unmatched junction nucleotides: 10. CDR3 length: 17 residues. Germline V lookup: CDR1 MGHDK, CDR2 SYGVNS. Here the CDR3 reads CASSDPRRTGSQETQYF. CDR3 DNA sequence: TGTGCCAGCAGTGACCCCAGAAGGACAGGGAGCCAAGAGACCCAGTACTTC.

This clone was recorded only once. This chain connects TRBV2 to TRBJ2-3; maybe TRBD2 (5 bases). This CDR3 has 14 amino acids. V was cut by 2 bases and J by 1 base, with 7 bases left in between. Germline lookup yields CDR1 SNHLY and CDR2 FYNNEI. The CDR3 DNA follows: TGTGCCAGCAGTGAAATGAGGGGCACAGATACGCAGTATTTT. Translated, it gives CASSEMRGTDTQYF.

The V and J genes are TRBV5-4 and TRBJ1-6; D possibly corresponds to TRBD1 (5 bases). This CDR3 has 16 residues. Germline values: CDR1 SGHNT, CDR2 YYREEE (reference sequence). Trimming removed 4 bases from V and 8 bases from J, with 19 bases in between. CDR3 in amino acids: CASSPRSGIRDSPLHF. The CDR3 DNA is TGTGCCAGCAGCCCTCGATCAGGGATTCGAGATTCACCCCTCCACTTT.

The sample holds one count of this clone. The V and J genes are TRBV25-1 and TRBJ1-2, with TRBD1 matching 9 bases. V lost 4 bases and J lost 4; bases outside the gene matches: 7. This CDR3 has 15 residues. The germline gives CDR1 MGHDK, CDR2 SYGVNS. The CDR3 reads CASSVLGTGIYGYTF. CDR3 nucleotides: TGTGCCAGCAGTGTACTCGGGACAGGGATCTATGGCTACACCTTC.

This clone has just a few counts. The rearrangement joins TRBV27 to TRBJ2-2; D is unclear. CDR1 MNHEY and CDR2 SMNVEV come from the germline V gene (reference sequence). The CDR3 has 13 amino acids. V was shortened by 3 bases and J by 4 bases, with 6 bases between the two germline ends. The CDR3 protein is CASSFASTGELFF. CDR3 nucleotide sequence: TGTGCCAGCAGTTTCGCATCCACCGGGGAGCTGTTTTTT.

The chain joins TRBV7-2 to TRBJ1-1; 7 bases line up with TRBD1. CDR3 length: 13 amino acids. The V and J ends lost 5 bases and 7 bases, in that order; junction bases with no gene match: 7. Germline values: CDR1 SGHTA, CDR2 FQGNSA. CDR3 in amino acids: CASSHDRVGEAFF. The CDR3 DNA reads TGTGCCAGCAGCCATGACAGGGTTGGTGAAGCTTTCTTT.

The chain has TRBV25-1 and TRBJ2-3; 9 bases are a match to TRBD2. Germline CDR1 reads MGHDK; CDR2 reads SYGVNS. There are 16 residues in the CDR3. V shed 2 bases, J shed 4 bases, and the junction held 7 bases outside the gene matches. The CDR3 sequence: CASSERGSGSADTQYF. In DNA form, the CDR3 reads TGTGCCAGCAGTGAAAGGGGTAGCGGGAGCGCAGATACGCAGTATTTT.

The rearrangement joins TRBV7-9 to TRBJ2-3, with D unresolved. This CDR3 spans 12 amino acids. Germline CDR1 is SEHNR and CDR2 is FQNEAQ (reference sequence). The V end lost 3 bases, the J end lost 4 bases, and 5 bases lay between the germline ends. This CDR3 reads CASSFRSDTQYF. The CDR3 nucleotides read TGTGCCAGCAGCTTTCGGTCAGATACGCAGTATTTT.

The chain employs TRBV29-1 and TRBJ1-2, with a tentative D call TRBD1 (5 bases). Germline CDR1 reads SQVTM; CDR2 reads ANQGSEA. The CDR3 has 12 amino acids. Trimming took 7 bases from V and 6 from J, leaving 15 bases between them. This CDR3 is CSGFGADDGYTF. CDR3 DNA sequence: TGCAGCGGGTTCGGGGCGGACGATGGCTACACCTTC.

V gene TRBV7-2 combines with J gene TRBJ1-2; D possibly corresponds to TRBD1 (5 bases). Trimming cost V 8 bases and J 2 bases, with 12 bases left between them. The germline V gene encodes CDR1 SGHTA and CDR2 FQGNSA. The CDR3 length is 13 residues. This chain's CDR3 is CASLGQQNYGYTF. The DNA for the CDR3 is TGTGCCAGCCTGGGGCAACAAAACTATGGCTACACCTTC.

This chain connects TRBV6-1 to TRBJ2-5; 8 bases map to TRBD2. TRBJ2-7 matches the DNA end more closely, so the J call is doubtful. The CDR3 is 17 amino acids. CDR1 MNHNS and CDR2 SASEGT come from the germline V gene. For the CDR3, the DNA is TGTGCCAGCAGTGAGCCGGGACTAGGAAGTTCCTGGGGCGAGCAGTACTTC. This sequence encodes CASSEPGLGSSWGEQYF.

The chain recombines TRBV27 with TRBJ1-2; a possible D gene is TRBD1 (5 bases). Germline CDR1 MNHEY, CDR2 SMNVEV (reference sequence). Trimming removed 7 bases from V and 7 bases from J, with 19 bases in between. CDR3 length: 14 amino acids. This CDR3 reads CASKEGAGFVGYTF. The CDR3 nucleotides are TGTGCCAGCAAGGAAGGGGCGGGGTTCGTTGGCTACACCTTC.

The chain joins TRBV6-5 to TRBJ1-6; possible D gene TRBD1, 5 bases. V lost 6 bases and J lost 5, with 11 bases in between. From germline, CDR1 is MNHEY and CDR2 SVGAGI. The CDR3 loop spans 14 amino acids. CDR3 in DNA: TGTGCCAGCAGCCTCAGGGTGGATAATTCACCCCTCCACTTT. This sequence encodes CASSLRVDNSPLHF.

The chain has TRBV27 and TRBJ2-7; no reliable D call. Germline CDR1 and CDR2: MNHEY and SMNVEV (reference sequence). There are 12 residues in the CDR3. Trimming stripped 3 bases from V and 7 bases from J, with 10 bases between. CDR3 sequence: CASSFLGREQYF. In nucleotides, the CDR3 is TGTGCCAGCAGTTTTCTTGGACGGGAGCAGTACTTC.

The chain uses TRBV7-9 and TRBJ1-4, with D perhaps TRBD1 (5 bases). The CDR3 length is 16 residues. Germline CDR1 SEHNR, CDR2 FQNEAQ (reference sequence). Trimming shortened V by 6 bases and J by 3 bases, and 17 bases separated the two germline ends. The chain's CDR3 is CASRPSREGSNEKLFF. The DNA for the CDR3 is TGTGCCAGCAGACCCTCACGGGAGGGGTCTAATGAAAAACTGTTTTTT.

The V and J genes are TRBV5-4 and TRBJ2-1; 9 bases fit TRBD2. Germline V gene sequence: CDR1 SGHNT, CDR2 YYREEE (reference sequence). CDR3 length: 16 amino acids. V shed 5 bases, J shed 7 bases, and the junction held 13 bases outside the gene matches. The CDR3 region has the DNA TGTGCCAGCAGTTCAATTAGCGGGGGAGGAGGGAATGAGCAGTTCTTC. Amino acids: CASSSISGGGGNEQFF.

This clone has only one observation. The J gene is TRBJ2-1, the V gene TRBV4-3, with a weak D call TRBD2 (5 bases). Germline CDR1 LGHNA, CDR2 YSLEER. The CDR3 sequence is 16 residues long. V shed 5 bases and J shed 3 bases, with 17 bases lying between them. The CDR3 protein is CASSYEALRDYNEQFF. CDR3 DNA sequence: TGCGCCAGCAGCTACGAGGCCCTACGGGACTACAATGAGCAGTTCTTC.

With respect to this clone: This sample also contains other DNA sequences that code for the same CDR3. V and J are TRBV4-3 and TRBJ1-5; D unresolved. Per germline, CDR1 LGHNA and CDR2 YSLEER. The V end was cut by 3 bases, the J end by 6 bases, with 9 bases between. This CDR3 contains 13 residues. This CDR3 reads CASSQDLPQPQHF. DNA for the CDR3: TGCGCCAGCAGCCAGGATTTGCCTCAGCCCCAGCATTTT.

The rearrangement links TRBV19 to TRBJ1-5; D may be TRBD1 (5 bases). CDR1 and CDR2 (germline): LNHDA, SQIVND (reference sequence). The CDR3 covers 16 residues. Trimming took 1 base from V and 3 from J, leaving 13 bases between them. This chain's CDR3 is CASSIGLRGYNQPQHF. CDR3 nucleotide sequence: TGTGCCAGTAGTATAGGCCTCCGGGGCTACAATCAGCCCCAGCATTTT.

This chain links TRBV5-4 with TRBJ2-7; 9 bases map to TRBD1. This CDR3 has 14 amino acids. The junction had 2 bases not matched to a gene; V was cut back by 2 bases and J by 2 bases. CDR1 and CDR2 from the germline V gene are SGHNT and YYREEE (reference sequence). This CDR3 reads CASSFDRGAYEQYF. CDR3 nucleotides: TGTGCCAGCAGCTTTGACAGGGGGGCCTACGAGCAGTACTTC.

This CDR3 is CASSFSGSYNEQFF. The CDR3 region has the DNA TGTGCCAGCAGTTTTTCGGGCTCCTACAATGAGCAGTTCTTC. The rearrangement joins TRBV27 to TRBJ2-1; D remains unclear. The germline gives CDR1 MNHEY, CDR2 SMNVEV (reference sequence). This CDR3 contains 14 residues. Trimming shortened V by 3 bases and J by 0 bases, and 6 bases separated the two germline ends.

The rearrangement links TRBV7-2 to TRBJ1-6; D is undetermined. CDR1 and CDR2 from the germline V gene are SGHTA and FQGNSA. Trimming shortened V by 7 bases and J by 6 bases, and 13 bases separated the two germline ends. This CDR3 region has 14 residues. The DNA of the CDR3 is TGTGCCAGCAAACCGAGGACGGCTAATTCACCCCTCCACTTT. Its protein product is CASKPRTANSPLHF.

This chain connects TRBV9 to TRBJ1-2; weak D call: TRBD1 (5 bases). Germline V gene data show CDR1 as SGDLS and CDR2 as YYNGEE. V was clipped by 4 bases and J by 2 bases, with 18 bases between them. This CDR3 is 16 amino acids long. The CDR3 DNA reads TGTGCCAGCAGCCTACGGGACCGACCTGACAACTATGGCTACACCTTC. Its translation: CASSLRDRPDNYGYTF.